The 17 T cell receptor beta chains below come from one sample, sequenced in a study of cytomegalovirus exposure and HLA in healthy donors. This PCR relied on a set of 60 Vbeta primers and 13 Jbeta primers. This table comes from immunoSEQ multiplex PCR, and its TCRdb copy is limited to in-frame clones, with some not included. Its listing shows around 70,000 clones. Sequencing was performed on PBMCs. These receptors were taken from a woman between 40 and 50 years old in good health and CMV-seropositive.

The chain combines TRBV29-1 with TRBJ1-3; D gene ambiguous. With 4 bases removed from V and 8 bases from J, the gap between germline ends came to 18 bases. Per germline, CDR1 SQVTM and CDR2 ANQGSEA. The length of the CDR3 is 14 residues. CDR3 region: CSVATANPPDTIYF. For the CDR3, the DNA is TGCAGCGTTGCTACAGCTAACCCACCGGACACCATATATTTT.

The chain employs TRBV27 and TRBJ2-2, with 10 bases identical to TRBD2. The V gene end was trimmed by 4 bases and the J gene end by 3 bases; junction bases not matched to a gene: 14. Germline V gene data show CDR1 as MNHEY and CDR2 as SMNVEV (reference sequence). The CDR3 has 19 amino acids. The CDR3 nucleotides are TGTGCCAGCAGTTCACTTAGGAGCGGGAGGGCCTTTTACACCGGGGAGCTGTTTTTT. This translates into CASSSLRSGRAFYTGELFF.

CDR3 region: CAAGHYEQYF. In nucleotides, the CDR3 is TGTGCCGCAGGACACTACGAGCAGTACTTC. The rearrangement uses TRBV19 and TRBJ2-7; tentatively, D is TRBD1 (5 bases). This CDR3 is 10 amino acids long. The germline V and J ends were trimmed by 11 bases and 3 bases, with 8 bases remaining between them. Germline V gives CDR1 LNHDA, CDR2 SQIVND (reference sequence).

The J gene is TRBJ2-1, the V gene TRBV5-6; tentatively, D is TRBD1 (5 bases). Germline CDR1 reads SGHDT; CDR2 reads YYEEEE. Trimming took off 0 bases at V and 5 bases at J, with 15 bases between the two ends. This CDR3 contains 16 residues. CDR3 coding DNA: TGTGCCAGCAGCTTGGCGGTAGGGCTAGGGGACAATGAGCAGTTCTTC. It yields the protein CASSLAVGLGDNEQFF. The full variable domain, its missing parts supplied by reference TRBV5-6 and TRBJ2-1, is DAGVTQSPTHLIKTRGQQVTLRCSPKSGHDTVSWYQQALGQGPQFIFQYYEEEERQRGNFPDRFSGHQFPNYSSELNVNALLLGDSALYLCASSLAVGLGDNEQFFGPGTRLTVL.

This chain links TRBV9 with TRBJ2-5; no definite D call. V was pared by 4 bases and J by 3 bases, with 7 bases between. CDR1 and CDR2 (germline): SGDLS, YYNGEE. The CDR3 contains 12 residues. CDR3 loop: CASSLLEETQYF. CDR3 DNA: TGTGCCAGCAGCCTACTCGAAGAGACCCAGTACTTC.

The chain links TRBV5-1 to TRBJ1-2; tentative D call: TRBD1 (5 bases). CDR1 SGHRS and CDR2 YFSETQ come from the germline V gene. The V gene lost 4 bases and the J gene lost 8 bases, with 12 bases spanning the gap. The CDR3 extends over 12 amino acids. The CDR3 nucleotides read TGCGCCAGCAGCCCCCGGGGGATCGGCTACACCTTC. Protein: CASSPRGIGYTF.

The J gene is TRBJ2-7, the V gene TRBV14; 7 bases fit TRBD1. Germline loops: CDR1 SGHDN, CDR2 FVKESK. J lost 2 bases, V lost 4 bases, and 8 bases had no gene match. The length of the CDR3 is 15 residues. CDR3 nucleotides: TGTGCCAGCAGCCGCGACAGGGTGGGAGCCTACGAGCAGTACTTC. Translated, it gives CASSRDRVGAYEQYF.

The chain uses TRBV30 and TRBJ1-2; tentative D call: TRBD1 (5 bases). This CDR3 is 13 amino acids long. Trimming left V 4 bases short and J 4 bases short, with 13 bases between. In germline, CDR1 is GTSNPN, CDR2 SVGIG (reference sequence). The CDR3 spells CAWKQQGLYGYTF. CDR3 nucleotides: TGTGCCTGGAAACAGCAGGGACTCTATGGCTACACCTTC.

V usage is TRBV20-1 and J usage is TRBJ1-2; the D is unclear. The CDR3 contains 11 residues. V lost 0 bases and J 3 bases, leaving 2 bases between the germline ends. The germline V gene encodes CDR1 DFQATT and CDR2 SNEGSKA (reference sequence). The CDR3 DNA reads TGCAGTGCTAGAGACGACTATGGCTACACCTTC. It yields the protein CSARDDYGYTF.

The chain recombines TRBV6-6 with TRBJ2-1; D is possibly TRBD2 (6 bases). Trimming left V 6 bases short and J 1 base short, with 10 bases between. The CDR3 has 14 amino acids. The germline CDR1 and CDR2 sequences are MNHNY and SVGAGI (reference sequence). The CDR3 nucleotides read TGTGCCAGCAGGGGCGGGACTTCCTACAATGAGCAGTTCTTC. This codes for CASRGGTSYNEQFF.

The CDR3 protein is CASTREDAGSYEQYF. The CDR3 DNA is TGTGCCAGCACTCGAGAGGATGCGGGTTCCTACGAGCAGTACTTC. The J gene is TRBJ2-7, the V gene TRBV6-1; TRBD2 is a possible D gene (5 bases). The CDR3 runs 15 residues. The V end was cut by 7 bases, the J end by 1 base, with 17 bases between. The germline V gene encodes CDR1 MNHNS and CDR2 SASEGT.

The rearrangement links TRBV9 to TRBJ1-2; D is possibly TRBD1 (6 bases). CDR1 SGDLS and CDR2 YYNGEE come from the germline V gene. Trimming shortened V by 0 bases and J by 4 bases, and 13 bases separated the two germline ends. This CDR3 is built from 15 residues. The CDR3 nucleotides read TGTGCCAGCAGCGTAGTGGCTCAGGGGACCTATGGCTACACCTTC. The encoded protein is CASSVVAQGTYGYTF.

The gene calls are TRBV11-2 and TRBJ1-2; D uncertain. The CDR3 has 17 amino acids. Trimming left V 5 bases short and J 2 bases short, with 21 bases between. Germline-derived CDR1 and CDR2 are SGHAT and FQNNGV. The CDR3 spells CASSPTPGIHLNYGYTF. In DNA, the CDR3 is TGTGCCAGCAGCCCGACCCCGGGGATACATTTAAACTATGGCTACACCTTC.

The V gene is TRBV19, the J gene TRBJ1-2; TRBD1 agrees at 7 bases. Germline assignment: CDR1 LNHDA and CDR2 SQIVND (reference sequence). The ends lost 4 bases at V and 4 bases at J; junction bases unmatched: 12. CDR3 length equals 16 residues. The CDR3: CASSSGQASAVYGYTF. The CDR3, as DNA: TGTGCCAGTAGTAGTGGACAGGCCTCTGCTGTCTATGGCTACACCTTC.

The J gene is TRBJ2-1, the V gene TRBV15; TRBD2 is a possible D gene (5 bases). Germline CDR1 LNHNV, CDR2 YYDKDF (reference sequence). The CDR3 covers 17 residues. V lost 1 base and J lost 2, with 15 bases in between. CDR3 in DNA: TGTGCCACCAGCAGAGGGGGAGCGCTTTATACCTACAATGAGCAGTTCTTC. Its protein product is CATSRGGALYTYNEQFF.

The V gene is TRBV27, the J gene TRBJ2-5; 7 bases align to TRBD2. Germline V gene data show CDR1 as MNHEY and CDR2 as SMNVEV (reference sequence). J lost 1 base, V lost 8 bases, and 7 bases had no gene match. This CDR3 region has 14 residues. The CDR3 bases are TGTGCCAGCGGGAGCGGGGTGGGCCAAGAGACCCAGTACTTC. Amino acid sequence: CASGSGVGQETQYF.

The CDR3 protein is CASSESGVLLYGYTF. In DNA, the CDR3 is TGTGCCAGCAGCGAGTCCGGGGTCTTATTATATGGCTACACCTTC. V and J are TRBV9 and TRBJ1-2; D gene unclear. The ends were cut back, 3 bases at V and 5 bases at J, with 17 bases in the middle. The CDR3 loop spans 15 amino acids. The germline V gene encodes CDR1 SGDLS and CDR2 YYNGEE.